The present T cell receptor (beta chain) was sequenced within a study of CD8+ T cells in alopecia areata (dated by TCRdb to between 2018 and 2020). Background on the whole study: Treated patients were enrolled in an open-label pilot trial of oral tofacitinib, 5 to 10 mg twice daily, for moderate-to-severe alopecia areata. Biopsies were taken from tofacitinib-treated patients at baseline and again at 4 and 24 weeks into treatment, and several of those patients also had a later scalp biopsy. RNA came from the PAXgene miRNA kit for fixed scalp, the miRNeasy kit for PBMCs, and the RNeasy kit for mouse skin. Tofacitinib was administered for 6 to 18 months, and 6 months of follow-up off drug were then conducted to assess delayed response and recurrence. TCRbeta CDR3 regions were amplified by immunoSEQ multiplex PCR with 35 Vbeta forward and 13 Jbeta reverse primers. Clonality in the scalp was compared among normal scalp (n=4), patchy alopecia areata scalp (n=8), and alopecia totalis/universalis scalp (n=8). In humans, TCRbeta sequencing was performed on scalp tissue and on sorted CD4+ and CD8+ peripheral blood T cells from healthy controls and from patients with patchy or totalis/universalis alopecia areata. The study used high-throughput TCRbeta sequencing to examine T cell clonal expansion in alopecia areata, in both the C3H/HeJ mouse model and human patients.

Study-level results and caveats: TCR sequences shared between patients were less clear than in mice, possibly partly because of HLA diversity in the patient population. Resident alphabeta T cells in normal human skin are also sequenced, complicating scalp TCR repertoire analysis, unlike mouse skin dominated by gammadelta T cells. Compared with normal scalp, lesional scalp had higher clonality and more expanded CD8+ clones, particularly in alopecia totalis/universalis, a pattern that suggests antigenic drive.

Read against the paper, the sample's time point label means: baseline before oral tofacitinib. Peripheral blood and lesional scalp punch biopsies were obtained from patients with alopecia areata. After PBMCs were isolated by density centrifugation and stained for CD3, CD4 and CD8, a FACSAria was used to sort CD4+ and CD8+ T cells. This clone was seen a handful of times. Its antigen remains unidentified. Per-base qualities were not stored, and no clone one base away is much larger. CDR1 and CDR2 are drawn from the germline V gene: LGHNA, YSLEER. For this chain, trimming is 2 bases at the V end and 3 bases at the J end, and the number of junction bases without a gene match is 10. The cysteine opens and the phenylalanine closes a CDR3 of 17 amino acids. The sequence is cut down to CDR3 DNA, 51 bases in frame from base 1. The library relied on the immunoSEQ multiplex PCR assay. RNA was extracted from all samples and reverse transcribed into cDNA, which served as template for TCR sequencing. First-strand cDNA was synthesized using SuperScript III with a 2:1 mix of oligo-dT and random hexamers. A synthetic immune receptor repertoire was used to measure amplification bias, and any remaining bias was corrected computationally. Processing in the source paper ran as follows. After raw reads were preprocessed to remove errors, the CDR3 was defined following IMGT conventions as running from the conserved cysteine to phenylalanine. To get clonality, Shannon entropy was normalized by log2 of the number of productive unique TCRs and the result was subtracted from 1. Scalp TCRbeta sequences were cross-referenced with sorted blood CD4 and CD8 repertoires so that the CD4 or CD8 identity of scalp clones could be inferred. TCRdb retrieved this table from immuneACCESS and kept in-frame rearrangements only. Not all clones are present; in checked studies, unresolved V genes account for under half, and no reason is known for the remainder. V and J calls and clone size are those listed in that table; D and trimming were worked out from the DNA. The sample table shows some 120,000 clones, and around three fifths are seen once. Less than 5.5% of the sample rests with the top ten.

The TCR was taken from a human donor with alopecia areata. Sequencing used CD4+ T cells sorted from blood, obtained at week 0. The chain was built from TRBV4-3 and TRBJ2-5, and 9 bases in between align with TRBD2. The CDR3 amino acid sequence is: CASSQIGGRGGEETQYF. The nucleotide sequence reads TGCGCCAGCAGCCAAATTGGAGGGCGCGGGGGGGAAGAGACCCAGTACTTC.